The clone carrying this T cell receptor (beta chain) has just one count. The antigen remains undetermined. This CDR3 has 13 amino acids. Trimming stripped 0 bases from V and 9 bases from J, with 9 bases between. Germline V gene data show CDR1 as MNHEY and CDR2 as SVGAGI. The data were taken from a study of glioma-infiltrating T cells after dendritic cell vaccination. Study information: Patients received autologous tumor lysate-pulsed dendritic cell vaccination between 2003 and 2012. Autologous tumor lysate was loaded overnight onto monocyte-derived dendritic cells grown 7 to 8 days with IL-4 and GM-CSF.

Clones were read by immunoSEQ multiplex PCR, and TCRdb kept only the in-frame ones, dropping some. The data contain 85,000 to 100,000 clones, about 85% of them singletons. Regarding the study as a whole: Few patients contributed both blood and tumor specimens.

As to time point: after dendritic cell vaccination, including at tumor progression/relapse. Only patients with spare fresh-frozen tumor and over two years of follow-up were included. This sequence was found in a human donor with glioblastoma. The specimen was blood, collected after dendritic cell vaccination. The V gene is TRBV6-5, the J gene TRBJ2-1; D remains unclear. The CDR3 sequence is CASSYSTEREQFF. DNA for the CDR3: TGTGCCAGCAGTTACTCGACGGAGCGTGAGCAGTTCTTC.